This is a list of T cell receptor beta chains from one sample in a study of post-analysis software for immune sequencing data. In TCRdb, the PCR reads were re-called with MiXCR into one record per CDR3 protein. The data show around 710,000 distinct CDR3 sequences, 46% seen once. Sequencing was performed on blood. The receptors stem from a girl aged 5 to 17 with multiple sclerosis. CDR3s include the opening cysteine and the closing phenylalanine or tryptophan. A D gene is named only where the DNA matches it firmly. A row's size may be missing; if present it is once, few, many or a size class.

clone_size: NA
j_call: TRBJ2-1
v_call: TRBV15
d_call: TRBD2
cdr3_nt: TGTGCCACCAGCAGAGGCGGGAGCTCCTACAATGAGCAGTTCTTC
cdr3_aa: CATSRGGSSYNEQFF

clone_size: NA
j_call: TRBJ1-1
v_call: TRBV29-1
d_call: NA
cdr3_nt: TGCAGCGTGCGTACCATAGGACAAGTTGAAGCTTTCTTT
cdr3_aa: CSVRTIGQVEAFF

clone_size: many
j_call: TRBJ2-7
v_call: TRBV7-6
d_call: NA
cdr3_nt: TGTGCCAGCAGCTCCGGGAGCTCCTACGAGCAGTACTTC
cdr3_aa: CASSSGSSYEQYF

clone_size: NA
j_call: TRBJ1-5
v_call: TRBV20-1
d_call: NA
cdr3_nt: TGCAGTGCTAGAGATGGGAGCAGGGGAGTCGGCAATCAGCCCCAGCATTTT
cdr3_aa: CSARDGSRGVGNQPQHF

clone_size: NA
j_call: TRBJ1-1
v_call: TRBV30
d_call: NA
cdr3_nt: TGTGCCTGGAGTGTACAATTGAACACTGAAGCTTTCTTT
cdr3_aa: CAWSVQLNTEAFF

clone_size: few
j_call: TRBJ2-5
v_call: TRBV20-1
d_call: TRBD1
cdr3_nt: TGCAGTGCTAGAGGGGCAGGGGGAGAGACCCAGTACTTC
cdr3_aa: CSARGAGGETQYF

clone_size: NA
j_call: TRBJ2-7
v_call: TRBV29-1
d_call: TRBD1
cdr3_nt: TGCAGCGCAACGGGGACAGGGGGCGACGAGCAGTACTTC
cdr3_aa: CSATGTGGDEQYF

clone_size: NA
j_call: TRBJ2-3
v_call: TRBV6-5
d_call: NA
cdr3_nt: TGTGCCAGCAGTTACAGGGTCCGTAGCACAGATACGCAGTATTTT
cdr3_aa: CASSYRVRSTDTQYF

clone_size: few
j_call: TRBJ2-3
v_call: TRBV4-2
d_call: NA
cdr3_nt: TGTGCCAGCAGCCTTCCCGGGACTCAAACACTTAAAGATACGCAGTATTTT
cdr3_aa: CASSLPGTQTLKDTQYF

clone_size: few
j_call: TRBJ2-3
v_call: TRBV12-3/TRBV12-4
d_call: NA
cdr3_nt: TGTGCCAGCACCAAAGACATGGGTGGGGGTACGCAGTATTTT
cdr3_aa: CASTKDMGGGTQYF

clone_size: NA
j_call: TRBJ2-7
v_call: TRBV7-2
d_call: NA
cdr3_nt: TGTGCCAGCAGCTTATTGCTAGCGAGAGGGCGGTCCTACGAGCAGTACTTC
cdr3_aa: CASSLLLARGRSYEQYF

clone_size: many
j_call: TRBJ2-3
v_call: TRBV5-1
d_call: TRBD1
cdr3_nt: TGCGCCAGCAGCTTCGGACAGGTCTCGGGTACGCAGTATTTT
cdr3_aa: CASSFGQVSGTQYF

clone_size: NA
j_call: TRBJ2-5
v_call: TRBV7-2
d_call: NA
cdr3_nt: TGTGCCAGCAGCTTAGGATGGGAAGTCTCCCGGGAGACCCAGTACTTC
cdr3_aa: CASSLGWEVSRETQYF

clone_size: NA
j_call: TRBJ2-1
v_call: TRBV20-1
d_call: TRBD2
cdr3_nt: TGCAGTGCTGGGATCCTAGCGGGAGGCGTGTCCTACAATGAGCAGTTCTTC
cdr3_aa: CSAGILAGGVSYNEQFF

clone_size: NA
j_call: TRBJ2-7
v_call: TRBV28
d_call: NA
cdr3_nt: TGTGCCAGCAGTTTTTCCTACCGGGGCAGAACCTACGAGCAGTACTTC
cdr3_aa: CASSFSYRGRTYEQYF

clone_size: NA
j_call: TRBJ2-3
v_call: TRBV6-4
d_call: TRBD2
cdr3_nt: TGTACCAGCAGTGACGGGACTAGCGCCATTGGTACGCAGTATTTT
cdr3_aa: CTSSDGTSAIGTQYF

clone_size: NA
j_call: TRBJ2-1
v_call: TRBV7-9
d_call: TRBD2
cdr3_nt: TGTGCCAGCAAGTCGAGACTAGCGGGAGGAAACAATGAGCAGTTCTTC
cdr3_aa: CASKSRLAGGNNEQFF

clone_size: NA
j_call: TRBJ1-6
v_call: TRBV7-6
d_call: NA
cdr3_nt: TGTGCCAGCAGCCTCCCCCCAGGGCGGCAGAATAATTCACCCCTCCACTTT
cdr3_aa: CASSLPPGRQNNSPLHF

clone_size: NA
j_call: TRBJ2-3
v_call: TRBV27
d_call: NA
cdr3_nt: TGTGCCAGTGGAGGGGCGACAGATACGCAGTATTTT
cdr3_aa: CASGGATDTQYF

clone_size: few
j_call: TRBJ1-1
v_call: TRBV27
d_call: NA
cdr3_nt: TGTGCCAGCAGCTACATAGTAAACACTGAAGCTTTCTTT
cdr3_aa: CASSYIVNTEAFF

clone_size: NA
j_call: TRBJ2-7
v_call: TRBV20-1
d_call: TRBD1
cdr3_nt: TGCAGTGCTGGCGAGAGACAGGGGACCTACGAGCAGTACTTC
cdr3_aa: CSAGERQGTYEQYF

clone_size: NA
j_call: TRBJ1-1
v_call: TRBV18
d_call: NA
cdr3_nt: TGTGCCAGCTCACCACCGCCTCGAGGGAACACTGAAGCTTTCTTT
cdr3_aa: CASSPPPRGNTEAFF

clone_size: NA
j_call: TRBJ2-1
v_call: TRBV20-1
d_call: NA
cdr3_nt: TGCAGTGCTAGGAAAACAGGGCTAGGAGAGCAGTTCTTC
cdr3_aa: CSARKTGLGEQFF

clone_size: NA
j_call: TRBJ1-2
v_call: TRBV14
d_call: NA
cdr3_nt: TGTGCCAGCAGCCAAGAATCGGACTATTATGGCTACACCTTC
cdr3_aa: CASSQESDYYGYTF

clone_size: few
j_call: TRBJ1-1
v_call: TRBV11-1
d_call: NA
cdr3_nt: TGTGCCAGCAGCGCCAGTCTCAACACTGAAGCTTTCTTT
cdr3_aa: CASSASLNTEAFF

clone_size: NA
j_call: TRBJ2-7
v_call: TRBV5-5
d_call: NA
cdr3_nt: TGTGCCAGCAGCTGGAGACAGGATTACGAGCAGTACTTC
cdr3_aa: CASSWRQDYEQYF

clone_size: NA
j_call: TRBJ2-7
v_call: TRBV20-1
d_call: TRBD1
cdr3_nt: TGCAGTGCTGTGGGACAGGGTTACGGTTTAAGGTCCTACGAGCAGTACTTC
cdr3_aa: CSAVGQGYGLRSYEQYF

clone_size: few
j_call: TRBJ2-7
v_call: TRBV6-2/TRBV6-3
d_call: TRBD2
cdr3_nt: TGTGCCAGCAGTTACCTCGGGACTAGCGATCCCTACGAGCAGTACTTC
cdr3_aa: CASSYLGTSDPYEQYF

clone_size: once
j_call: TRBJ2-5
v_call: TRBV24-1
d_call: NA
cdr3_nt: TGTGCCACCAGGGAGGACGACTGGGAAGAGCAGTACTTC
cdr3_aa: CATREDDWEEQYF

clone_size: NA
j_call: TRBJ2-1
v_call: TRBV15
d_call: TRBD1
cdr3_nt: TGTGCCACCAGCAATACAGGGGCTCCCTACAATGAGCAGTTCTTC
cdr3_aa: CATSNTGAPYNEQFF

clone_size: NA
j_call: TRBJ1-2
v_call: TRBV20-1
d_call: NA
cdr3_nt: TGCAGTGCTTCAGGGTTGGAGGGCTACACCTTC
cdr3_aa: CSASGLEGYTF

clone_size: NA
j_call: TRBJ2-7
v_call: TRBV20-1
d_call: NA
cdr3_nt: TGCAGTTCATATCTGGGGAGGGGGGGAACCTACGAGCAGTACTTC
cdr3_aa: CSSYLGRGGTYEQYF

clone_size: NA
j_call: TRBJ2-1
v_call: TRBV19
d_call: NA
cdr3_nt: TGTGCCAGTAGTATCCGACCCCGTGATTACGCCTACAATGAGCAGTTCTTC
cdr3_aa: CASSIRPRDYAYNEQFF

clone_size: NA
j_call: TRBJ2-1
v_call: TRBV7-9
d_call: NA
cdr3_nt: TGTGCCAGCAGCGTAGAGACAAAACCGCACAATGAGCAGTTCTTC
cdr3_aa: CASSVETKPHNEQFF

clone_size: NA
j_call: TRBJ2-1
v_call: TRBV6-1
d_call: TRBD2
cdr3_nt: TGTGCCGTCTACGGGCTAGCGGGACATGAGCAGTTCTTC
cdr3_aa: CAVYGLAGHEQFF

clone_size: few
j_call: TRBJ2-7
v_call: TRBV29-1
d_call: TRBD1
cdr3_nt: TGCAGCGTCGGGACAGGGGACCACGAGCAGTACTTC
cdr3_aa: CSVGTGDHEQYF

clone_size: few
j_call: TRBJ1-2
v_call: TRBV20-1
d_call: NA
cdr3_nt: TGCAGTGCGACCGACGGGACGTTTTATGGCTACACCTTC
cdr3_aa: CSATDGTFYGYTF

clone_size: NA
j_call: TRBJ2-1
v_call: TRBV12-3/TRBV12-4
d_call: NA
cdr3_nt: TGTGCCAGCAGTCCACGGGTGAAATCCTACAATGAGCAGTTCTTC
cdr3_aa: CASSPRVKSYNEQFF

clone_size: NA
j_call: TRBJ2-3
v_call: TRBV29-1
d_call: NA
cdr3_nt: TGCAGCGTTGGAGGGAGTAGCACAGATACGCAGTATTTT
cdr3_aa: CSVGGSSTDTQYF

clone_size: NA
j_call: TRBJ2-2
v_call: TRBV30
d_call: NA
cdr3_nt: TGTGCCTGGAATGGCAGGGTGGCCACCGGGGAGCTGTTTTTT
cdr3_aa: CAWNGRVATGELFF

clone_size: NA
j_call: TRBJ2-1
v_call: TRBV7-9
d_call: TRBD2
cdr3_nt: TGTGCCAGCAGCGTGGGACTAGCGGGAGGGCATAGTGAGCAGTTCTTC
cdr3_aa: CASSVGLAGGHSEQFF

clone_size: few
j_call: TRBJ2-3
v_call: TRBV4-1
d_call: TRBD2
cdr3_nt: TGCGCCAGCAGCCAAGGACTAGCGGGTGGTGATACGCAGTATTTT
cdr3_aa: CASSQGLAGGDTQYF

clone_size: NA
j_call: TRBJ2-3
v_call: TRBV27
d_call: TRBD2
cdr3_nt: TGTGCCAGCAGGCGATACTGGGGGCCTGAACGGGAGGGAGGCACAGATACGCAGTATTTT
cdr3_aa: CASRRYWGPEREGGTDTQYF

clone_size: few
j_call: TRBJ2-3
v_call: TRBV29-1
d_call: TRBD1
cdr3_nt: TGCAGCGTTGCGGGACAGGGGGCCGATACGCAGTATTTT
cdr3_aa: CSVAGQGADTQYF